These 3 T cell receptor beta chains share one sample of origin, sequenced in a study of shared clonotypes between healthy human individuals (dated by TCRdb to 2018 to 2020). Library prep was done by the immunoSEQ multiplex PCR assay. Held by TCRdb, this immuneACCESS table contains in-frame sequences only and omits some clones. Under half of the omission traces to an unresolved V gene where checked; the cause of the rest is unknown. The table for this sample lists millions of clones; more than 80% of them were counted only once. The ten largest account for about 0.37% of the sample. Specimen: naive CD4+ T cells from PBMCs. The cell subset or site label for this specimen denotes: CD45RA+ positively selected. The receptors stem from a man aged 18 to 29 in good health. Some clones in this sample may be carry-over from other donors' samples.

The rearrangement uses TRBV29-1 and TRBJ2-4, with a possible D match to TRBD1 (5 bases). Germline V gives CDR1 SQVTM, CDR2 ANQGSEA. The CDR3 has 14 amino acids. The V end lost 1 base, the J end lost 9 bases, and 16 bases lay between the germline ends. The CDR3 DNA follows: TGCAGCGTTGAAGTTCAAACGGGTACAGGCATTCAGTACTTC. It encodes CSVEVQTGTGIQYF. Using reference TRBV29-1 and TRBJ2-4 for the parts outside the CDR3, the full variable domain is SAVISQKPSRDICQRGTSLTIQCQVDSQVTMMFWYRQQPGQSLTLIATANQGSEATYESGFVIDKFPISRPNLTFSTLTVSNMSPEDSSIYLCSVEVQTGTGIQYFGAGTRLSVL.

This clone has only one observation. The CDR3 sequence: CASSSGLGFFATSTDTQYF. In nucleotides, the CDR3 is TGCGCCAGCAGCTCGGGGTTGGGGTTCTTCGCCACTAGCACAGATACGCAGTATTTT. This chain links TRBV5-1 with TRBJ2-3; D perhaps matches TRBD2 (5 bases). The CDR3 has 19 amino acids. V was shortened by 3 bases and J by 0 bases, with 23 bases between the two germline ends. Germline V CDR1 and CDR2: SGHRS, YFSETQ. The whole variable domain, remainder taken from reference TRBV5-1 and TRBJ2-3, is KAGVTQTPRYLIKTRGQQVTLSCSPISGHRSVSWYQQTPGQGLQFLFEYFSETQRNKGNFPGRFSGRQFSNSRSEMNVSTLELGDSALYLCASSSGLGFFATSTDTQYFGPGTRLTVL.

The rearrangement uses TRBV5-1 and TRBJ2-5, with 8 positions matching TRBD1. Looked up from germline, CDR1 is SGHRS and CDR2 is YFSETQ. V was clipped by 0 bases and J by 4 bases; unmatched bases: 11. The CDR3 extends over 17 amino acids. The CDR3 protein is CASSLGTGQRRGETQYF. DNA of the CDR3: TGCGCCAGCAGCTTGGGGACAGGGCAGAGGAGAGGAGAGACCCAGTACTTC.